The rows below give T cell receptor beta chains drawn from one sample of a study of response to subunit inactivated influenza vaccine. TCRdb re-analysed the RT-PCR reads in MiXCR, keeping a single row per CDR3 protein. The sample yields about 190,000 distinct CDR3 sequences, approximately 15% seen once. The sample in question was CD8+ T cells sorted from PBMCs, obtained 5 to 6 days after vaccination. These receptors were collected from a man aged 45 to 65 who received an inactivated influenza vaccine. Each CDR3 is given with its conserved first and last residue. D genes are given only for firm matches. A clone size is listed for some rows: how often the clone was seen (once, few, many), or a class if it is expanded.

TRBD1	TRBV27	.	TRBJ2-7	CASTLVTGGEQYF	TGTGCCAGCACCCTGGTGACAGGGGGCGAGCAGTACTTC
.	TRBV29-1	.	TRBJ2-4	CSGTAQNIQYF	TGCAGCGGGACAGCGCAAAACATTCAGTACTTC
TRBD2	TRBV7-2	few	TRBJ2-3	CASSLSLAAADTQYF	TGTGCCAGCAGCTTATCGCTAGCGGCGGCAGATACGCAGTATTTT
.	TRBV4-3	.	TRBJ2-7	CASSQNLNYEQYF	TGCGCCAGCAGCCAAAACCTCAACTACGAGCAGTACTTC
.	TRBV12-3/TRBV12-4	few	TRBJ2-5	CASSPRGALQETQYF	TGTGCCAGCAGCCCCCGGGGGGCTCTCCAAGAGACCCAGTACTTC
.	TRBV2	.	TRBJ2-7	CASVGRREQYF	TGTGCCAGCGTAGGGAGACGGGAGCAGTACTTC
.	TRBV5-1	many	TRBJ2-7	CASSLDRSSYEQYF	TGCGCCAGCAGCTTGGACAGGAGCTCCTACGAGCAGTACTTC
TRBD2	TRBV20-1	few	TRBJ2-7	CSARTSESYEQYF	TGCAGTGCAAGGACTAGCGAGTCCTACGAGCAGTACTTC
.	TRBV11-2	.	TRBJ2-7	CASTTLGAAYEQYF	TGTGCCAGCACCACCCTAGGGGCGGCCTACGAGCAGTACTTC
TRBD2	TRBV3-1	.	TRBJ2-1	CASSQDGGGYNEQFF	TGTGCCAGCAGCCAAGATGGCGGGGGTTACAATGAGCAGTTCTTC
TRBD2	TRBV11-2	.	TRBJ2-1	CASSPGTSGGPRYNEQFF	TGTGCCAGCAGCCCAGGGACTAGCGGGGGCCCACGCTACAATGAGCAGTTCTTC
.	TRBV27	.	TRBJ2-7	CASSSGLFYEQYF	TGTGCCAGCAGCTCGGGACTTTTCTACGAGCAGTACTTC
.	TRBV7-6	.	TRBJ2-1	CASSLGQLYNEQFF	TGTGCCAGCAGCTTAGGGCAGCTTTACAATGAGCAGTTCTTC
.	TRBV27	.	TRBJ2-7	CASSLLGGRGYEQYF	TGTGCCAGCAGTTTATTGGGGGGAAGGGGCTACGAGCAGTACTTC